The 29 T cell receptor beta chains presented below share a single source sample, sequenced in a study of prognosis after radiotherapy for stage I lung cancer. Genomic DNA served as the source from which two-round multiplex PCR generated TCR beta CDR3 amplicons. The first round of PCR was done with primers that matched each TRBV and TRBJ gene. In TCRdb, the multiplex PCR reads were re-called with MiXCR into one record per CDR3 protein. This sample has fewer than 25,000 distinct CDR3 sequences, with 55% found just once. The material sequenced was PBMCs, taken before or after stereotactic body radiation therapy (not recorded which). The source is a donor over 45 with non-small cell lung cancer.

The chain links TRBV20-1 to TRBJ2-7, with D possibly TRBD1 on 6 matching bases. CDR1 and CDR2 (germline): DFQATT, SNEGSKA (reference sequence). V was shortened by 6 bases and J by 2 bases, with 17 bases between the two germline ends. CDR3 size: 14 residues. DNA for the CDR3: TGCAGTGCCACCGTTCCAGGGGCCCCCTACGAGCAGTACTTC. Protein: CSATVPGAPYEQYF.

About this clonotype itself: This likely traces to a read error, being one base from a far larger clone. The chain uses TRBV6-8 and TRBJ1-6; D possibly corresponds to TRBD1 (6 bases). Per germline, CDR1 MNHGY and CDR2 SAAAGT. CDR3 length equals 14 residues. Trimming shortened V by 7 bases and J by 5 bases, and 12 bases separated the two germline ends. This CDR3 reads CASTPAGDNSPLHF. CDR3 nucleotides: TGTGCCAGCACCCCGGCAGGGGATAATTCACCCCTCCACTTT.

The chain uses TRBV20-1 and TRBJ2-1; D remains ambiguous. V dropped 3 bases and J dropped 6 bases, with 9 bases sitting between them. Looked up from germline, CDR1 is DFQATT and CDR2 is SNEGSKA (reference sequence). The CDR3 runs 12 residues. The CDR3 protein is CSARGWCNEQFF. The CDR3 coding sequence is TGCAGTGCTAGGGGGTGGTGCAATGAGCAGTTCTTC.

In its sample, this clonotype was seen many times. Given a much more abundant clone one base away, this may be a read error. The J gene is TRBJ1-2, the V gene TRBV6-1; TRBD1 agrees at 9 bases. The V gene end was trimmed by 11 bases and the J gene end by 8 bases; junction bases not matched to a gene: 12. This CDR3 is built from 13 residues. Germline lookup yields CDR1 MNHNS and CDR2 SASEGT. The CDR3 loop reads CAGTVSGTGGYTF. Here the CDR3 DNA reads TGTGCCGGCACCGTATCCGGGACAGGGGGCTACACCTTC.

As regards this clonotype: At one boundary the junction diverges from the germline segment, which might be a read error. This CDR3 reads CAISLPGGPMAGELFF. The CDR3 DNA reads as TGTGCCATCAGTTTGCCGGGAGGGCCTATGGCCGGGGAGCTGTTTTTT. V gene TRBV28 combines with J gene TRBJ2-2; 8 nucleotides align to TRBD2. Germline CDR1 reads MDHEN; CDR2 reads SYDVKM. The CDR3 spans 16 residues.

This clonotype was observed at least ten times. A single base separates this from a much larger clone, so it may be a read error. The V and J genes are TRBV5-5 and TRBJ2-7, with a tentative D call TRBD1 (6 bases). This CDR3 spans 14 amino acids. CDR1 and CDR2 from the germline V gene are SGHKS and YYEKEE (reference sequence). With 3 bases removed from V and 5 bases from J, the gap between germline ends came to 15 bases. In nucleotides, the CDR3 is TGTGCCAGCAGCTCTCGTGACAGGCTCAACGAGCAGTACTTC. It yields the protein CASSSRDRLNEQYF.

Remarks on this clonotype: This sequence is one base from a far larger clone and is likely a read error. The chain couples TRBV11-3 to TRBJ2-5; 9 bases match TRBD2. The J call may be mistaken, given a closer DNA end match to TRBJ2-1. The germline V gene encodes CDR1 SGHNT and CDR2 YENEEA. The CDR3 consists of 15 residues. The CDR3 protein is CASSTGVAGDNEQFF. DNA of the CDR3: TGTGCCAGCAGCACCGGAGTAGCGGGAGACAATGAGCAGTTCTTC.

The J gene is TRBJ1-2, the V gene TRBV3-1; D may be TRBD1 (5 bases). The CDR3 sequence is 15 residues long. V gave up 0 bases and J gave up 8 bases, with 16 bases separating them. CDR1 and CDR2 (germline): LGHDT, YNNKEL (reference sequence). This CDR3 is CASSQDTVGREGYTF. Here the CDR3 DNA reads TGTGCCAGCAGCCAAGATACTGTCGGCAGGGAGGGCTACACCTTC. Using reference TRBV3-1 and TRBJ1-2 for the parts outside the CDR3, the full variable domain is DTAVSQTPKYLVTQMGNDKSIKCEQNLGHDTMYWYKQDSKKFLKIMFSYNNKELIINETVPNRFSPKSPDKAHLNLHINSLELGDSAVYFCASSQDTVGREGYTFGSGTRLTVV.

J is TRBJ2-3 and V is TRBV6-1, with TRBD2 matching 8 bases. The CDR3 has 16 residues. The J segment lost 0 bases and the V segment lost 4 bases, leaving 6 bases of the junction unmatched. Germline lookup yields CDR1 MNHNS and CDR2 SASEGT. DNA of the CDR3: TGTGCCAGCAGTGCCCCTAGCGGGTCTAGCACAGATACGCAGTATTTT. Its translation: CASSAPSGSSTDTQYF.

The chain joins TRBV20-1 to TRBJ2-5, with 7 bases identical to TRBD2. V gave up 3 bases and J gave up 5 bases; unmatched junction bases: 15. The germline V gene has CDR1 DFQATT and CDR2 SNEGSKA (reference sequence). The CDR3 contains 16 residues. CDR3 sequence: CSARGAGSLQVETQYF. The CDR3 region has the DNA TGCAGTGCTAGGGGAGCGGGATCCCTCCAAGTTGAGACCCAGTACTTC.

This clonotype was seen just once. A far larger clone differs by one base, so this is likely a read error. The gene calls are TRBV6-4 and TRBJ1-5; 7 nucleotides match TRBD1. Germline values: CDR1 MRHNA, CDR2 SNTAGT. The V segment lost 5 bases and the J segment 5 bases; nucleotides outside the gene matches: 9. The CDR3 totals 15 residues. The CDR3 loop is CASSFDRVLYQPQHF. CDR3 DNA sequence: TGTGCCAGCAGTTTCGACAGGGTCTTATATCAGCCCCAGCATTTT.

This clonotype has at least ten counts. Germline is not matched at one junction end, which may reflect a read error. This chain connects TRBV28 to TRBJ2-2; 8 bases are shared with TRBD1. Germline lookup yields CDR1 MDHEN and CDR2 SYDVKM. The CDR3 spans 15 residues. CDR3 bases: TGTGCCAGCAGTGCACAGGGGGTGGGCACCGGGGAGCTATTTTTT. It translates to CASSAQGVGTGELFF.

On this clonotype: It is likely a read error: a sequence one base away is far more abundant. This chain joins TRBV7-9 and TRBJ2-7; possibly TRBD1 for D (6 bases). Germline CDR1 is SEHNR and CDR2 is FQNEAQ (reference sequence). The CDR3 is made up of 15 amino acids. Trimming removed 2 bases at V and 2 bases at J, with 13 bases between. CDR3: CASSLMGHSAYEQYF. The DNA of the CDR3 is TGTGCCAGCAGCTTAATGGGACATTCTGCCTACGAGCAGTACTTC. Filled out from reference TRBV7-9 and TRBJ2-7, the complete variable domain reads DTGVSQNPRHKITKRGQNVTFRCDPISEHNRLYWYRQTLGQGPEFLTYFQNEAQLEKSRLLSDRFSAERPKGSFSTLEIQRTEQGDSAMYLCASSLMGHSAYEQYFGPGTRLTVT.

In the case of this clonotype: Germline and junction disagree at one end, which may indicate a read error. This chain connects TRBV28 to TRBJ1-2; the D is unclear. The CDR3 is 13 residues long. Germline V gives CDR1 MDHEN, CDR2 SYDVKM. The CDR3, as DNA: TGTGCCAGCAAGGCATGGGCGGTCTATGGCTACGCCTTC. It encodes CASKAWAVYGYAF.

Notes on this clonotype: A read error is likely here: a far larger clone is one base away. The chain recombines TRBV5-5 with TRBJ2-1; TRBD2 aligns across 8 bases. CDR3 length equals 15 residues. The junction had 7 bases not matched to a gene; V was cut back by 4 bases and J by 4 bases. The germline V gene encodes CDR1 SGHKS and CDR2 YYEKEE (reference sequence). CDR3 DNA: TGTGCCAGCAGCGATCTAGCGGGCGTATACAATGAGCAGTTCTTC. This translates into CASSDLAGVYNEQFF.

Ten or more counts support this clonotype. V usage is TRBV20-1 and J usage is TRBJ2-2, with 7 bases that match TRBD2. J gave up 4 bases and V 4 bases, and 9 bases lay outside the gene matches. The CDR3 runs to 15 residues. From germline, CDR1 is DFQATT and CDR2 SNEGSKA (reference sequence). The CDR3 sequence: CSAMASSGFTGELFF. In DNA, the CDR3 is TGCAGTGCTATGGCATCTAGCGGCTTCACCGGGGAGCTGTTTTTT.

This clonotype has more than one count but fewer than ten. The chain recombines TRBV12-3 or TRBV12-4 with TRBJ2-7, with 9 bases matching TRBD1. V lost 6 bases, J lost 7 bases, and 10 bases stayed unmatched. The CDR3 runs 14 residues. The CDR3 DNA is TGTGCCAGCAGCCGGACAGGGGAAGTTCGAGAGCAGTACTTC. It yields the protein CASSRTGEVREQYF.

Many counts were recorded for this clonotype. The V and J genes are TRBV5-4 and TRBJ1-2; D may be TRBD1 (6 bases). Per germline, CDR1 SGHNT and CDR2 YYREEE (reference sequence). Deletions cut 0 bases from V and 2 bases from J, with 11 bases between. The CDR3 extends over 15 amino acids. The CDR3 loop is CASSLEQGANYGYTF. The CDR3, as DNA: TGTGCCAGCAGCTTGGAACAGGGTGCCAACTATGGCTACACCTTC.

The gene calls are TRBV19 and TRBJ2-3; no clear D. V lost 5 bases, J lost 3 bases, and 6 bases lay in between. The length of the CDR3 is 12 residues. Germline V gives CDR1 LNHDA, CDR2 SQIVND (reference sequence). CDR3 sequence reads: CASSAGTDTQYF. The CDR3 DNA reads TGTGCCAGTAGTGCCGGGACAGATACGCAGTATTTT. Complete variable domain (other parts from reference TRBV19 and TRBJ2-3): DGGITQSPKYLFRKEGQNVTLSCEQNLNHDAMYWYRQDPGQGLRLIYYSQIVNDFQKGDIAEGYSVSREKKESFPLTVTSAQKNPTAFYLCASSAGTDTQYFGPGTRLTVL.

The chain links TRBV11-2 to TRBJ2-7; D may match TRBD1 or TRBD2 (5 bases each). V was pared by 8 bases and J by 5 bases, with 22 bases between. The germline V gene encodes CDR1 SGHAT and CDR2 FQNNGV. This CDR3 is 15 amino acids long. This CDR3 reads CASVPRASGPDEQYF. The CDR3 bases are TGTGCCAGCGTACCCCGGGCTTCGGGGCCTGACGAGCAGTACTTC.

As to this clonotype: The CDR3 carries no conserved terminal phenylalanine or tryptophan, so it likely arises from a read error. This chain uses TRBV27 with TRBJ2-5, with D uncertain. Germline-derived CDR1 and CDR2 are MNHEY and SMNVEV (reference sequence). The CDR3 spans 14 residues. Here the CDR3 DNA reads TGTGCCAGCACTTTAGTTGCCGTTCAAGAGACCCAGTACCTC. Its translation is CASTLVAVQETQYL.

This clonotype rates as medium-sized. The chain employs TRBV3-1 and TRBJ2-2, with D perhaps matching TRBD1 (5 bases). The CDR3 consists of 13 residues. Germline-derived CDR1 and CDR2 are LGHDT and YNNKEL (reference sequence). The germline V and J ends were trimmed by 3 bases and 4 bases, with 6 bases remaining between them. CDR3 nucleotide sequence: TGTGCCAGCAGCCAGGGGCTCACCGGGGAGCTGTTTTTT. Translating it yields CASSQGLTGELFF.

Comments on this clonotype: A far more abundant clone sits one base away, making this likely a read error. V gene TRBV6-5 combines with J gene TRBJ1-1; a possible D gene is TRBD1 (5 bases). Germline-derived CDR1 and CDR2 are MNHEY and SVGAGI. V shed 2 bases and J shed 4 bases, with 8 bases lying between them. The CDR3 extends over 13 amino acids. The CDR3 coding sequence is TGTGCCAGCAGTTACCAGGGAAGCACTGAAGCTTTCTTT. Protein: CASSYQGSTEAFF.

This clonotype was observed at least ten times. The chain recombines TRBV9 with TRBJ2-3; unclear D gene. The CDR3 covers 15 residues. CDR1 is SGDLS, CDR2 YYNGEE, per germline. Trimming removed 0 bases at V and 0 bases at J, with 8 bases between. In DNA, the CDR3 is TGTGCCAGCAGCGTAGCCAGTCTGAGCACAGATACGCAGTATTTT. Protein sequence: CASSVASLSTDTQYF.

In regard to this clonotype: Sequence at one end of the junction differs from germline and may be a read error. The chain carries TRBV6-1 and TRBJ1-2; TRBD1 aligns across 11 bases. This CDR3 has 15 amino acids. The germline V gene encodes CDR1 MNHNS and CDR2 SASEGT. The CDR3 coding sequence is TGTGCCAGCAGGAACGGACAGGGGGCTAAATATGGCTACACCTTC. It yields the protein CASRNGQGAKYGYTF.

The chain couples TRBV29-1 to TRBJ2-3; 7 bases fit TRBD2. The V gene's germline CDR1 is SQVTM and CDR2 ANQGSEA. Trimming took 8 bases from V and 7 from J; bases not matched to a gene: 6. The CDR3 sequence is 11 residues long. CDR3 in DNA: TGCAGCTCCCGGGGGGTAAATACGCAGTATTTT. It yields the protein CSSRGVNTQYF.

The chain is built from TRBV19 and TRBJ2-7; tentatively, D is TRBD2 (5 bases). The germline gives CDR1 LNHDA, CDR2 SQIVND (reference sequence). The germline V and J ends were trimmed by 5 bases and 0 bases, with 11 bases remaining between them. The CDR3 is made up of 14 amino acids. The DNA for the CDR3 is TGTGCCAGTAGTCCCCCCGGGGACTCCTACGAGCAGTACTTC. As protein: CASSPPGDSYEQYF.

The rearrangement links TRBV5-1 to TRBJ1-3; D is perhaps TRBD1 (5 bases). Germline V gene sequence: CDR1 SGHRS, CDR2 YFSETQ. Trimming stripped 5 bases from V and 2 bases from J, with 14 bases between. The length of the CDR3 is 15 residues. CDR3 in DNA: TGCGCCAGCAGAATCAATCAGGGACCTGGAAACACCATATATTTT. It specifies CASRINQGPGNTIYF.

By sample share, this clonotype is medium-sized. The rearrangement joins TRBV28 to TRBJ1-5; maybe TRBD1 (5 bases). Per germline, CDR1 MDHEN and CDR2 SYDVKM. This CDR3 has 13 amino acids. Trimming cost V 5 bases and J 5 bases, with 10 bases left between them. The CDR3 DNA reads TGTGCCAGCAGTCTCCTAGGGGATCAGCCCCAGCATTTT. Its protein product is CASSLLGDQPQHF.